These 10 T cell receptor beta chains were all obtained from the same sample, sequenced in a study of blood T cell repertoires in COVID-19. Produced via immunoSEQ multiplex PCR; TCRdb's table is partial and in-frame only. Among approximately 260,000 clones listed, 65% to 85% were seen once. Sample: peripheral blood. The receptors originated from a middle-aged woman with active or convalescent COVID-19.

The rearrangement joins TRBV18 to TRBJ1-6; TRBD1 matches 7 bases. J gave up 1 base and V 5 bases, and 5 bases lay outside the gene matches. CDR1 KGHSH and CDR2 LQKENI come from the germline V gene. CDR3 size: 16 residues. The CDR3 is CASSEGQVSYNSPLHF. The CDR3 nucleotides are TGTGCCAGCTCAGAAGGACAGGTTTCCTATAATTCACCCCTCCACTTT.

The chain links TRBV5-1 to TRBJ1-1; D gene unclear. Trimming removed 2 bases at V and 0 bases at J, with 8 bases between. The germline CDR1 and CDR2 sequences are SGHRS and YFSETQ. The CDR3 contains 14 residues. The CDR3, as DNA: TGCGCCAGCAGCTTTTCCTCTCTGAACACTGAAGCTTTCTTT. Its protein product is CASSFSSLNTEAFF.

In this sample, this clone turned up a few times. The rearrangement links TRBV6-6 to TRBJ2-7, with D maybe TRBD2 (5 bases). Trimming removed 6 bases at V and 0 bases at J, with 15 bases between. Germline CDR1 reads MNHNY; CDR2 reads SVGAGI (reference sequence). The CDR3 runs to 15 residues. Here the CDR3 reads CASSRGSLGSYEQYF. In nucleotides, the CDR3 is TGTGCCAGCAGCCGCGGGTCTTTGGGCTCCTACGAGCAGTACTTC.

The rearrangement joins TRBV4-1 to TRBJ1-1; D remains ambiguous. Germline V gene sequence: CDR1 MGHRA, CDR2 YSYEKL. The CDR3 is 16 amino acids. Trimming took 1 base from V and 0 from J, leaving 12 bases between them. This CDR3 reads CASSQGGRRLNTEAFF. The CDR3 region has the DNA TGCGCCAGCAGCCAAGGAGGGAGAAGATTGAACACTGAAGCTTTCTTT.

The V and J genes are TRBV5-4 and TRBJ1-3, with no clear D. V was clipped by 0 bases and J by 0 bases, with 13 bases between them. This CDR3 region has 17 residues. CDR1 is SGHNT and CDR2 is YYREEE in the germline V gene (reference sequence). CDR3 loop: CASSLAPNLRSGNTIYF. In nucleotides, the CDR3 is TGTGCCAGCAGCTTGGCGCCGAACTTACGCTCTGGAAACACCATATATTTT.

V is TRBV7-2 and J is TRBJ1-1; D gene unclear. Germline CDR1 and CDR2: SGHTA and FQGNSA. Trimming took off 1 base at V and 0 bases at J, with 9 bases between the two ends. This CDR3 has 15 residues. In nucleotides, the CDR3 is TGTGCCAGCAGCTTAGAAGCCTCGATGAACACTGAAGCTTTCTTT. It yields the protein CASSLEASMNTEAFF.

The V and J genes are TRBV28 and TRBJ1-5; D call uncertain. The CDR3 contains 16 residues. Trimming left V 3 bases short and J 11 bases short, with 23 bases between. Per the germline V gene, CDR1 is MDHEN and CDR2 is SYDVKM. CDR3: CASSFSSGSVKETQHF. CDR3 nucleotides: TGTGCCAGCAGTTTTTCTTCCGGGTCCGTGAAAGAGACCCAGCATTTT.

This clone was seen a handful of times. The chain links TRBV5-1 to TRBJ1-1; TRBD1 matches at 9 bases. With 4 bases clipped from V and 9 bases from J, the junction kept 7 bases outside the gene matches. CDR1 SGHRS and CDR2 YFSETQ come from the germline V gene. The CDR3 runs to 13 residues. This chain's CDR3 is CASSSLTGGQAFF. DNA of the CDR3: TGCGCCAGCAGCAGTTTGACAGGGGGACAAGCTTTCTTT.

The chain recombines TRBV29-1 with TRBJ2-1, with 11 positions matching TRBD2. This CDR3 region has 13 residues. V was clipped by 7 bases and J by 2 bases; unmatched bases: 1. Germline values: CDR1 SQVTM, CDR2 ANQGSEA. CDR3 loop: CSGSGGAYNEQFF. Written as DNA, the CDR3 is TGCAGCGGTAGCGGGGGGGCCTACAATGAGCAGTTCTTC.

This chain joins TRBV9 and TRBJ1-1; no reliable D call. This CDR3 comprises 14 residues. V lost 4 bases to trimming and J lost 4 bases, with 14 bases between them. CDR1 is SGDLS and CDR2 is YYNGEE in the germline V gene. The CDR3 region has the DNA TGTGCCAGCAGCTCCTCTTCCGGAGGCACTGAAGCTTTCTTT. This gives the protein CASSSSSGGTEAFF.